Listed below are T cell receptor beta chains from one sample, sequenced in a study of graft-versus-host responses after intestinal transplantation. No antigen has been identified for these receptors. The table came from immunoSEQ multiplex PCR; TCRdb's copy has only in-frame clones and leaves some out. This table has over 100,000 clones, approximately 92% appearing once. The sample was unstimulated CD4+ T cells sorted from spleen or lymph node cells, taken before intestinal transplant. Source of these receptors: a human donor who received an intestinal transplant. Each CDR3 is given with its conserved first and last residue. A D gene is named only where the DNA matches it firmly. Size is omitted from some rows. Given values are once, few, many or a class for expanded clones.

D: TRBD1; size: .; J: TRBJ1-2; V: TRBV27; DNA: TGTGCCAGCAGTTTAGACAGGGGATTTGGCTACACCTTC; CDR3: CASSLDRGFGYTF
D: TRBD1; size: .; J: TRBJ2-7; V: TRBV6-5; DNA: TGTGCCAGCAGTTTCCGGACAGGGGGATCCTACGAGCAGTACTTC; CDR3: CASSFRTGGSYEQYF
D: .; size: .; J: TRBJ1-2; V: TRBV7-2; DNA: TGTGCCAGCAGCTTAGCGGGCACCGGGACCTGGTATGGCTACACCTTC; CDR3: CASSLAGTGTWYGYTF
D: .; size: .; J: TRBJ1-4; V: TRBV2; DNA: TGTGCCAGCCTGCTAGTCGGGCTTGGTGAAAAACTGTTTTTT; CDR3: CASLLVGLGEKLFF
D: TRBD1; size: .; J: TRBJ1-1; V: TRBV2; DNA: TGTGCCAGCACCGCCCGGGACAGGGACTTGAACACTGAAGCTTTCTTT; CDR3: CASTARDRDLNTEAFF
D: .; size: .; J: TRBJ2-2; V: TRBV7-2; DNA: TGTGCCAGCAGCTTATTCTGGGAAGGGGCCGGGGAGCTGTTTTTT; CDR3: CASSLFWEGAGELFF
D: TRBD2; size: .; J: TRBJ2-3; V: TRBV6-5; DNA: TGTGCCAGCAGTTACGGTGGCGGGAGATCAGATACGCAGTATTTT; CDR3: CASSYGGGRSDTQYF
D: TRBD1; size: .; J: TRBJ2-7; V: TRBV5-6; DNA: TGTGCCAGCAGGAAAGGGGGCGAGTCCTACGAGCAGTACTTC; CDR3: CASRKGGESYEQYF
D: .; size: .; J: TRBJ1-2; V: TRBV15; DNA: TGTGCCACCAGCCCCGGGACACCACCCTATGGCTACACCTTC; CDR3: CATSPGTPPYGYTF
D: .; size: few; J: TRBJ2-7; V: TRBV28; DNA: TGTGCCAGCAGTTCGTTGTACGAGCAGTACTTC; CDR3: CASSSLYEQYF
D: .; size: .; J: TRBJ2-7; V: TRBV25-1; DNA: TGTGCCAGCAGTGACTCGGAGTACAACGAGCAGTACTTC; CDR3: CASSDSEYNEQYF
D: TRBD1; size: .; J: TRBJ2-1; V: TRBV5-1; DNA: TGCGCCAGCAGCTTCAGGGACAGCAATGAGCAGTTCTTC; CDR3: CASSFRDSNEQFF
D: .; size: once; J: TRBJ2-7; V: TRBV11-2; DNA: TGTGCCAGCAGCTTAGCGGGAAACGCCGGCGAGCAGTACTTC; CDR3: CASSLAGNAGEQYF
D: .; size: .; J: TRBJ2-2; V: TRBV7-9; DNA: TGTGCCCTTAACCCGGGATCATCCTCCTTGAACACCGGGGAGCTGTTTTTT; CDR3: CALNPGSSSLNTGELFF
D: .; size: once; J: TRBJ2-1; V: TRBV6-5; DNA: TGTGCCAGCTTGAGCTCCTACAATGAGCAGTTCTTC; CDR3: CASLSSYNEQFF
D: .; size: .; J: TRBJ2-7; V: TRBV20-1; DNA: TGCAGTGCTAGTTGGGAATACGAGCAGTACTTC; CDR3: CSASWEYEQYF
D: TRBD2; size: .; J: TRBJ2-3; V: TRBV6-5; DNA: TGTGCCAGCCGTACTAGCGGGCGCACAGATACGCAGTATTTT; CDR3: CASRTSGRTDTQYF
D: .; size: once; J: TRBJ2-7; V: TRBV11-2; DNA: TGTGCCAGCAGCTTATCGGTCCCACAAACAACCTACGAGCAGTACTTC; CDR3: CASSLSVPQTTYEQYF
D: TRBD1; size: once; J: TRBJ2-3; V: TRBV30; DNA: TGTGCCTGGGGTGTACAGGGGATTTTAGCAGATACGCAGTATTTT; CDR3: CAWGVQGILADTQYF
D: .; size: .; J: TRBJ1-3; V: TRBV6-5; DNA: TGTGCCAGCAGTTACTCGAGGGGCCTCTCTGGAAACACCATATATTTT; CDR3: CASSYSRGLSGNTIYF
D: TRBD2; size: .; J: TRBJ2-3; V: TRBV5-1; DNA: TGCGCCAGCAGCCGACCCGGACTAGCGGCTAGCACAGATACGCAGTATTTT; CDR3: CASSRPGLAASTDTQYF
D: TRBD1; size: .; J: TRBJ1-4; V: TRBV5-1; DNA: TGCGCCAGCAGCTTGGGGGACAGATCTAATGAAAAACTGTTTTTT; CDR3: CASSLGDRSNEKLFF
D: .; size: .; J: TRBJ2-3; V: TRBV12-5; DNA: TGTGCTAGTGGCCGCCCCCCCGTAGCGGTTGGGACAGATACGCAGTATTTT; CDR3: CASGRPPVAVGTDTQYF
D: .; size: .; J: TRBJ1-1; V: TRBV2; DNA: TGTGCCAGCAGTGAAGCCGAGGGGGGGGCAAGATCTGCTGAAGCTTTCTTT; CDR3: CASSEAEGGARSAEAFF
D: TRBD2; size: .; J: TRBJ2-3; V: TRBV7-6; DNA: TGTGCCAGCAGCTTGATTAGCGGGAGGGGCACAGATACGCAGTATTTT; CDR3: CASSLISGRGTDTQYF
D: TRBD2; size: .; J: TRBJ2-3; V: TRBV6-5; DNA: TGTGCCAGCAGTTACAAGCGGGAGTATAGAGATACGCAGTATTTT; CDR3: CASSYKREYRDTQYF
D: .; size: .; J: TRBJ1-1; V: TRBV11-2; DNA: TGTGCCAGCAGCTTAGCATCCCCTGCCACGATGCTAGGGACTGAAGCTTTCTTT; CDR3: CASSLASPATMLGTEAFF
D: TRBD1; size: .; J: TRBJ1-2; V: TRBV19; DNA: TGTGCCGCCGGACAGGGGAAGTATGGCTACACCTTC; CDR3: CAAGQGKYGYTF
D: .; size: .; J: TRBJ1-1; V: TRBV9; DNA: TGTGCCAGCAGCTGGGCCTCGAACACTGAAGCTTTCTTT; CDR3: CASSWASNTEAFF
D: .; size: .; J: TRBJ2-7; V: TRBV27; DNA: TGTGCCAGCAGTTTATCGAAGAGGCAGTCTTACGAGCAGTACTTC; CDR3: CASSLSKRQSYEQYF
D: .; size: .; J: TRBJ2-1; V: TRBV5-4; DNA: TGTGCCAGCAGCCTTTCCGATGAGCAGTTCTTC; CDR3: CASSLSDEQFF
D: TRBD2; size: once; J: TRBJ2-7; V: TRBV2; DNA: TGTGCCAGCAGTGAAGCGCCTCTAGCGGGAACGTTATACTTC; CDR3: CASSEAPLAGTLYF
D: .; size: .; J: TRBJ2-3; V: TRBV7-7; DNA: TGTGCTAGCAGCTTACAGGGTACAGATACGCAGTATTTT; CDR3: CASSLQGTDTQYF
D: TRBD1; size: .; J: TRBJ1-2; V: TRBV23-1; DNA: TGCGCCAGCAGTCAATCGACAGGGGTAGGCTACACCTTC; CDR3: CASSQSTGVGYTF
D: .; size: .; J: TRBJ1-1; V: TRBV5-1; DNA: TGCGCCAGCAGCCGGACGGTGGGGGGTAACACTGAAGCTTTCTTT; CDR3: CASSRTVGGNTEAFF
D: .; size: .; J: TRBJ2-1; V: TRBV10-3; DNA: TGTGCCATCAGTGAGTCCCTGACAGGGAGGGAGCGCGGGTTCTTC; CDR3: CAISESLTGRERGFF
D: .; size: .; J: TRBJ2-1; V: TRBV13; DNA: TGTGCCAGCAGCTCCCCGGGGCTGTCCGGGAATGAGCAGTTCTTC; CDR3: CASSSPGLSGNEQFF
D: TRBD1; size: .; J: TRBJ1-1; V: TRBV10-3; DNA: TGTGCCATCAGTTCGGACAGGGGGGGGGTTATGAACACTGAAGCTTTCTTT; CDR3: CAISSDRGGVMNTEAFF
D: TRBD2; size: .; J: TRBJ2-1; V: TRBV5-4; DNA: TGTGCCAGCAGCCATCCTAGCGGAGCGGGCAATGAGCAGTTCTTC; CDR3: CASSHPSGAGNEQFF
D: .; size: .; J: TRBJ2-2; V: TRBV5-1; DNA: TGCGCCAGCAGCTTGGGGATGGTAAACACCGGGGAGCTGTTTTTT; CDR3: CASSLGMVNTGELFF
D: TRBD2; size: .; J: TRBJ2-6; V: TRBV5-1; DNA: TGCGCCAGCAGCTTCCTCGGTCGCGGGAGGGCCTCTGGGGCCAACGTCCTGACTTTC; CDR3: CASSFLGRGRASGANVLTF
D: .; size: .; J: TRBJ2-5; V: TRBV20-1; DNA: TGCAGTGCTAGAGAGCAGGCTCAGTACTTC; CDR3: CSAREQAQYF